The 28 T cell receptor beta chains listed next were all sequenced from one sample in a study of blood T cell repertoires in COVID-19. Sequencing used immunoSEQ multiplex PCR; TCRdb keeps in-frame clones, though not all of them. Among about 250,000 clones, about 80% were seen once, and the ten largest hold roughly 4.9%. The sequenced sample consisted of peripheral blood. These TCRs come from a woman of 80 years or more with active or convalescent COVID-19.

This clone was detected once. This sequence joins TRBV2 and TRBJ2-7; 7 bases align to TRBD1. This CDR3 is 16 amino acids long. J gave up 3 bases and V 5 bases, and 13 bases lay outside the gene matches. Germline V lookup: CDR1 SNHLY, CDR2 FYNNEI. CDR3 sequence: CASSSFLNRGYYEQYF. The CDR3 DNA reads as TGTGCCAGCAGTTCATTCTTAAACAGGGGATACTACGAGCAGTACTTC.

This clone was detected only a few times. This sample includes further DNA sequences coding for the same CDR3. V is TRBV2 and J is TRBJ1-2, with D tentatively TRBD1 (6 bases). This CDR3 spans 11 amino acids. Germline loops: CDR1 SNHLY, CDR2 FYNNEI. The ends were cut back, 5 bases at V and 7 bases at J, with 8 bases in the middle. As DNA, the CDR3 is TGTGCCAGCAGTACAGGGTTTGGCTACACCTTC. It is translated as CASSTGFGYTF.

The chain carries TRBV19 and TRBJ2-4; D gene uncertain. The CDR3 covers 13 residues. Germline V gene sequence: CDR1 LNHDA, CDR2 SQIVND (reference sequence). V was clipped by 8 bases and J by 9 bases, with 17 bases between them. The CDR3 nucleotides read TGTGCCAGTGGAGTGGTGGCGTACTCCATTCAGTACTTC. As protein: CASGVVAYSIQYF.

This chain links TRBV6-5 with TRBJ1-2, with 7 bases identical to TRBD1. This CDR3 region has 15 residues. J was trimmed by 4 bases and V by 0 bases; bases with no gene match: 5. Germline V lookup: CDR1 MNHEY, CDR2 SVGAGI. CDR3 protein: CASSYSRGGSYGYTF. Here the CDR3 DNA reads TGTGCCAGCAGTTACTCGAGAGGGGGCAGCTATGGCTACACCTTC.

The chain combines TRBV6-4 with TRBJ2-7; 11 nucleotides match TRBD2. Per germline, CDR1 MRHNA and CDR2 SNTAGT. This CDR3 region has 16 residues. After removal of 6 bases from V and 0 bases from J, the junction contained 7 bases not matched to a gene. CDR3 loop: CASRSSGGLTSYEQYF. DNA of the CDR3: TGTGCCAGCAGGTCTAGCGGGGGGCTGACCTCCTACGAGCAGTACTTC.

The genes are TRBV5-1 and TRBJ1-5, with D possibly being TRBD1 (6 bases). The germline V gene has CDR1 SGHRS and CDR2 YFSETQ. The CDR3 totals 17 residues. V was cut by 0 bases and J by 4 bases, with 17 bases left in between. The CDR3 nucleotides read TGCGCCAGCAGCTTGGGAATTGGGGCCCAGGGGAATCAGCCCCAGCATTTT. Amino acids: CASSLGIGAQGNQPQHF. The entire variable domain, with the rest obtained from reference TRBV5-1 and TRBJ1-5, is as follows: KAGVTQTPRYLIKTRGQQVTLSCSPISGHRSVSWYQQTPGQGLQFLFEYFSETQRNKGNFPGRFSGRQFSNSRSEMNVSTLELGDSALYLCASSLGIGAQGNQPQHFGDGTRLSIL.

The chain joins TRBV5-1 to TRBJ1-6; no reliable D call. V lost 0 bases and J 5 bases, leaving 6 bases between the germline ends. Germline CDR1 SGHRS, CDR2 YFSETQ. The CDR3 length is 14 residues. CDR3: CASSLVQNNSPLHF. CDR3 sequence (DNA): TGCGCCAGCAGCTTGGTACAGAATAATTCACCCCTCCACTTT.

This chain connects TRBV3-1 (or the pseudogene TRBV3-2) to TRBJ1-2; 8 bases are a match to TRBD1. The germline CDR1 and CDR2 sequences are LGHDT and YNNKEL (reference sequence). The J segment lost 3 bases and the V segment lost 5 bases, leaving 5 bases of the junction unmatched. CDR3 length: 14 amino acids. CDR3 in DNA: TGTGCCAGCAGCAAGACAGGGGAGGACTATGGCTACACCTTC. Translating gives CASSKTGEDYGYTF.

V and J are TRBV5-1 and TRBJ1-1; D ambiguous. Germline CDR1 and CDR2: SGHRS and YFSETQ. CDR3 size: 12 residues. Trimming took off 6 bases at V and 5 bases at J, with 11 bases between the two ends. The CDR3 reads CASTDVATEAFF. DNA for the CDR3: TGCGCCAGCACTGACGTAGCTACTGAAGCTTTCTTT.

V gene TRBV28 combines with J gene TRBJ1-1; 12 bases map to TRBD1. V shed 10 bases and J 5 bases; nucleotides not matched to a gene: 14. This CDR3 comprises 16 residues. Germline CDR1 MDHEN, CDR2 SYDVKM. As DNA, the CDR3 is TGTGCCACCTCGGGACAGGGGGCCGGGTCAGGGACTGAAGCTTTCTTT. Translation gives CATSGQGAGSGTEAFF.

Note on this clone: At the DNA level, this CDR3 is encoded by other sequences in the same sample as well. The chain links TRBV18 to TRBJ1-1, with 7 bases lining up with TRBD1. The CDR3 has 14 amino acids. Unmatched junction bases numbered 4, after V lost 6 bases and J lost 0 bases. Germline V gives CDR1 KGHSH, CDR2 LQKENI. DNA of the CDR3: TGTGCCAGCTCCCCCGGGACAGTGAACACTGAAGCTTTCTTT. Its protein is CASSPGTVNTEAFF.

The chain couples TRBV6-6 to TRBJ2-1; a weak D match, TRBD2 (7 bases). The CDR3 is made up of 17 amino acids. Germline values: CDR1 MNHNY, CDR2 SVGAGI (reference sequence). V was trimmed by 5 bases and J by 2 bases, leaving 19 bases between them. The DNA of the CDR3 is TGTGCCAGCAGTCCCCTGGGGGGGGGCTCAGCCTACAATGAGCAGTTCTTC. Its translation is CASSPLGGGSAYNEQFF.

V usage is TRBV18 and J usage is TRBJ1-5; tentatively, D is TRBD1 (5 bases). The CDR3 is 15 amino acids. CDR1 and CDR2 (germline): KGHSH, LQKENI. The V end was cut by 2 bases, the J end by 1 base, with 9 bases between. CDR3 in DNA: TGTGCCAGCTCACCAGCAGGGCCCAGCAATCAGCCCCAGCATTTT. This translates into CASSPAGPSNQPQHF.

The rearrangement uses TRBV7-2 and TRBJ2-5; a possible D gene is TRBD2 (6 bases). V shed 2 bases and J shed 1 base, with 11 bases lying between them. This CDR3 is built from 15 residues. The germline CDR1 and CDR2 sequences are SGHTA and FQGNSA. The CDR3 DNA is TGTGCCAGCAGCTTATCTGTAGCGGTCCAAGAGACCCAGTACTTC. As protein: CASSLSVAVQETQYF.

The chain uses TRBV30 and TRBJ2-7, with D perhaps matching TRBD1 (7 bases). Germline-derived CDR1 and CDR2 are GTSNPN and SVGIG (reference sequence). The CDR3 is made up of 14 amino acids. V lost 3 bases and J 5 bases, leaving 17 bases between the germline ends. The CDR3 nucleotides are TGTGCCTGGAGGCCGACAGGGAGGCTGCACGAGCAGTACTTC. Amino acid sequence: CAWRPTGRLHEQYF.

This sequence joins TRBV5-1 and TRBJ1-1; unclear D gene. The CDR3 sequence is 13 residues long. Trimming shortened V by 2 bases and J by 4 bases, and 9 bases separated the two germline ends. In germline, CDR1 is SGHRS, CDR2 YFSETQ. The CDR3 loop is CASSFISGTEAFF. The DNA for the CDR3 is TGCGCCAGCAGCTTTATTTCCGGCACTGAAGCTTTCTTT.

The chain is built from TRBV28 and TRBJ1-2; 8 bases align to TRBD1. This CDR3 is built from 13 residues. With V trimmed by 6 bases and J by 7 bases, 7 bases remained unmatched. CDR1 is MDHEN and CDR2 is SYDVKM in the germline V gene. The DNA for the CDR3 is TGTGCCAGCAGGGACAGGGCGAAAGGTGGCTACACCTTC. Protein product: CASRDRAKGGYTF.

V is TRBV2 and J is TRBJ1-6; maybe TRBD1 (5 bases). CDR1 is SNHLY and CDR2 is FYNNEI in the germline V gene. The ends were cut back, 3 bases at V and 7 bases at J, with 7 bases in the middle. This CDR3 has 13 residues. Here the CDR3 reads CASSDSGNSPLHF. The CDR3 nucleotides read TGTGCCAGCAGTGACTCAGGGAATTCACCCCTCCACTTT.

The chain combines TRBV3-1 (or the pseudogene TRBV3-2) with TRBJ1-2; no clear D gene. V was clipped by 4 bases and J by 5 bases, with 11 bases between them. The CDR3 runs to 13 residues. Per germline, CDR1 LGHDT and CDR2 YNNKEL (reference sequence). DNA of the CDR3: TGTGCCAGCAGCCCCCCGGGGAGTTATGGCTACACCTTC. It specifies CASSPPGSYGYTF.

The chain recombines TRBV6-1 with TRBJ1-3, with unresolved D. The V and J ends lost 1 base and 2 bases respectively, with 15 bases between them. This CDR3 is built from 17 residues. The germline V gene encodes CDR1 MNHNS and CDR2 SASEGT. Here the CDR3 reads CASSEVLSSLTGNTIYF. In DNA, the CDR3 is TGTGCCAGCAGTGAAGTACTCTCAAGTTTGACTGGAAACACCATATATTTT.

The J gene is TRBJ2-1, the V gene TRBV12-5, with 9 bases lining up with TRBD1. V lost 1 base and J lost 16; bases outside the gene matches: 8. Per the germline V gene, CDR1 is LGHNT and CDR2 is FRNRAP. The CDR3 contains 13 residues. The DNA for the CDR3 is TGTGCTAGTGGTTTGGAGCCGGGACAGGGATATTTCTTC. Translated, it gives CASGLEPGQGYFF.

In DNA, the CDR3 is TGTGCCAGCAGCCAAAGGCTGGCGGGGAGTCTCTACAATGAGCAGTTCTTC. It translates to CASSQRLAGSLYNEQFF. V usage is TRBV14 and J usage is TRBJ2-1; D might be TRBD2 (6 bases). Germline V gene sequence: CDR1 SGHDN, CDR2 FVKESK. The CDR3 has 17 residues. V lost 2 bases to trimming and J lost 3 bases, with 17 bases between them.

This sequence joins TRBV3-1 (or the pseudogene TRBV3-2) and TRBJ2-3; TRBD1 agrees at 7 bases. The CDR3 is made up of 15 amino acids. CDR1 is LGHDT and CDR2 is YNNKEL in the germline V gene (reference sequence). V trimming: 5 bases; J trimming: 1 base; junction bases outside the gene matches: 6. The CDR3 sequence: CASSTRQGRTDTQYF. The CDR3 nucleotides are TGTGCCAGCAGCACCCGACAGGGACGCACAGATACGCAGTATTTT.

This clone was detected only once. This chain links TRBV6-4 with TRBJ1-1; 7 positions agree with TRBD1. CDR1 is MRHNA, CDR2 SNTAGT, per germline. The CDR3 runs to 14 residues. V lost 6 bases, J lost 0 bases, and 4 bases stayed unmatched. The CDR3 reads CASSQGGMNTEAFF. In DNA form, the CDR3 reads TGTGCCAGCAGCCAGGGGGGCATGAACACTGAAGCTTTCTTT.

The chain is built from TRBV27 and TRBJ2-1; D is unclear. Germline assignment: CDR1 MNHEY and CDR2 SMNVEV (reference sequence). V was trimmed by 2 bases and J by 7 bases, leaving 6 bases between them. The CDR3 contains 12 residues. The CDR3 here is CASSLLGNEQFF. The CDR3 DNA reads as TGTGCCAGCAGTTTACTCGGGAATGAGCAGTTCTTC.

The genes are TRBV28 and TRBJ2-2; the D is unclear. Germline assignment: CDR1 MDHEN and CDR2 SYDVKM. This CDR3 spans 15 amino acids. Between the trimmed V and J ends, which lost 5 bases and 5 bases, there was a span of 15 bases. In DNA, the CDR3 is TGTGCCAGCAGTCCAACAGCAATGAGTACCGGGGAGCTGTTTTTT. This gives the protein CASSPTAMSTGELFF. Complete variable domain (other parts from reference TRBV28 and TRBJ2-2): DVKVTQSSRYLVKRTGEKVFLECVQDMDHENMFWYRQDPGLGLRLIYFSYDVKMKEKGDIPEGYSVSREKKERFSLILESASTNQTSMYLCASSPTAMSTGELFFGEGSRLTVL.

This chain joins TRBV10-3 and TRBJ2-1; TRBD2 is a possible D gene (6 bases). The length of the CDR3 is 16 residues. V lost 2 bases and J lost 2, with 13 bases in between. Germline loops: CDR1 ENHRY, CDR2 SYGVKD. CDR3 nucleotide sequence: TGTGCCATCAGTGAGACGGGGACTGCGCCCTACAATGAGCAGTTCTTC. Translated, it gives CAISETGTAPYNEQFF.

This chain links TRBV28 with TRBJ2-2, with a possible D match to TRBD2 (5 bases). The CDR3 contains 12 residues. Trimming cost V 8 bases and J 7 bases, with 11 bases left between them. Germline V gene lookup returns CDR1 MDHEN and CDR2 SYDVKM. CDR3 sequence reads: CASEGRNGELFF. The CDR3 DNA reads as TGTGCCAGCGAGGGCAGGAACGGGGAGCTGTTTTTT. The complete variable domain, with remaining parts taken from reference TRBV28 and TRBJ2-2, reads DVKVTQSSRYLVKRTGEKVFLECVQDMDHENMFWYRQDPGLGLRLIYFSYDVKMKEKGDIPEGYSVSREKKERFSLILESASTNQTSMYLCASEGRNGELFFGEGSRLTVL.